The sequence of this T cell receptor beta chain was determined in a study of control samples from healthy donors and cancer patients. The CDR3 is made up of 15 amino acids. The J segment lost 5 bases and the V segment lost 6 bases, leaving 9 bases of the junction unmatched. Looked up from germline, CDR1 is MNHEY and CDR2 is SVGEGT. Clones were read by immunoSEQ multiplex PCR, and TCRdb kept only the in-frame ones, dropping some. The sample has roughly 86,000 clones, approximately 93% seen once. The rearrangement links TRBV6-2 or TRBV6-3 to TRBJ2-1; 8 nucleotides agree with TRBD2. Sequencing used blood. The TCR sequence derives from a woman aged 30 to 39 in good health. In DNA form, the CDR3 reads TGTGCCAGCAGCACTACTAGCGGATTTGACAATGAGCAGTTCTTC. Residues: CASSTTSGFDNEQFF.